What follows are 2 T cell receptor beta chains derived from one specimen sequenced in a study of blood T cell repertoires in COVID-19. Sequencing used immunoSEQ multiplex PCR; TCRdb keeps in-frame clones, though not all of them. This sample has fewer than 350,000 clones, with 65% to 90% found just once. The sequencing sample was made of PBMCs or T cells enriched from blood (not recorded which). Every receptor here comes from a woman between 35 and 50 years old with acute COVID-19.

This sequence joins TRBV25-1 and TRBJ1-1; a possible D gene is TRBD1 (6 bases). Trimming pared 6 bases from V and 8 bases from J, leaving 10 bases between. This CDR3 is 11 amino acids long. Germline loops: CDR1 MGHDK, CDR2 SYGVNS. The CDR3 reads CASSEGTEAFF. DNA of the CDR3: TGTGCCAGCAGCGAAGGGACAGAAGCTTTCTTT.

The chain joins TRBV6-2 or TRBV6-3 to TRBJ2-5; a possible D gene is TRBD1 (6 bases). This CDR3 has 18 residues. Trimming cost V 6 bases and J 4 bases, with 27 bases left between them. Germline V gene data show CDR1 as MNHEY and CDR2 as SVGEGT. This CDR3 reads CASSLPGHKIFSPETQYF. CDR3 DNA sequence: TGTGCCAGCAGCCTTCCGGGACATAAAATTTTTAGTCCAGAGACCCAGTACTTC.